This T cell receptor beta chain was found in a study of shared clonotypes between healthy human individuals. The CDR3 spans 14 residues. V gave up 0 bases and J gave up 10 bases, with 15 bases separating them. CDR1 and CDR2 (germline): MNHNY, SVGAGI (reference sequence). Study results and limitations: When compared with the clonotypes that were shared by all four sorted-subset donors, the non-shared clonotypes turned out to have lower generation probabilities.

Of note for this clone: The antigen remains undetermined.

A CD45RA+ naive subset and a CD45RA-negative memory subset were split from CD4+ cells. This table comes from immunoSEQ multiplex PCR, and its TCRdb copy is limited to in-frame clones, with some not included. The sample has under 300,000 clones, about 65% seen once. Sequencing input: memory CD4+ T cells sorted from blood. Subset specified: CD45RA-negative fraction. The receptor comes from a man aged 25 to 45 in good health. The chain carries TRBV6-6 and TRBJ1-2; TRBD1 is a possible D gene (5 bases). DNA for the CDR3: TGTGCCAGCAGTTACTCAGGGGATCGATTGGACTACACCTTC. Encoded protein: CASSYSGDRLDYTF.